This T cell receptor beta chain was identified in a study of T cells in Graves' hyperthyroidism and ophthalmopathy. The germline gives CDR1 SQVTM, CDR2 ANQGSEA. CDR3 length: 14 residues. V was shortened by 0 bases and J by 6 bases, with 14 bases between the two germline ends. The source material, RNA transcripts, was used to amplify TCR beta CDR3 regions. With the HTBI primer set, the TCR CDR3 went through a first round of RT-PCR. In TCRdb, the multiplex PCR reads were re-called with MiXCR into one record per CDR3 protein. The sample lists approximately 640,000 distinct CDR3 sequences; nearly 45% were seen once. This clonotype was picked up many times.

Sequenced: peripheral blood or thyroid tissue (not recorded which). The chain employs TRBV29-1 and TRBJ2-5; tentative D call: TRBD1 (6 bases). The receptor was derived from an adult man with Graves' disease, either hyperthyroidism or ophthalmopathy (not recorded which). The chain's CDR3 is CSVEDRDMGQTQYF. The CDR3 nucleotides are TGCAGCGTTGAAGACAGGGACATGGGGCAGACCCAGTACTTC.